These 12 T cell receptor beta chains came from one sample sequenced in a study of post-analysis software for immune sequencing data. Broader study findings: TRBV5-6, TRBV5-1 and TRBV20-1 were among four to six TRBV segments more frequent in patients than controls.

Unique molecular identifiers tagged the TCR beta cDNA libraries. TCRdb re-called the PCR reads with MiXCR, one entry per CDR3 protein. The sample contains about 180,000 distinct CDR3 sequences, over 25% of which appear only once. These TCRs' antigens remain unknown. Sample: blood. These receptors were obtained from a girl under 18 with multiple sclerosis.

The rearrangement uses TRBV25-1 and TRBJ1-2; 7 positions match TRBD1. The CDR3 consists of 12 residues. V shed 8 bases and J 2 bases; nucleotides not matched to a gene: 2. Per the germline V gene, CDR1 is MGHDK and CDR2 is SYGVNS. The CDR3 DNA sequence: TGTGCCAGCCGGGACAGCAACTATGGCTACACCTTC. Translating gives CASRDSNYGYTF.

This clonotype has only a few counts. Given a much more abundant clone one base away, this may be a read error. The gene calls are TRBV6-5 and TRBJ2-6; perhaps TRBD2 as D (6 bases). Germline V gene lookup returns CDR1 MNHEY and CDR2 SVGAGI. This CDR3 has 16 residues. CDR3 residues: CASSYSTGTGANVRTF. The CDR3 region has the DNA TGTGCCAGCAGTTACTCGACGGGGACTGGGGCCAACGTCCGGACTTTC.

This clonotype was counted between two and nine times. The gene calls are TRBV5-1 and TRBJ1-4, with D possibly being TRBD1 (5 bases). V dropped 4 bases and J dropped 5 bases, with 12 bases sitting between them. The CDR3 runs to 14 residues. Germline values: CDR1 SGHRS, CDR2 YFSETQ. Here the CDR3 DNA reads TGCGCCAGCAGCCGCGCCAGGGCCAATGAAAAACTGTTTTTT. Translated: CASSRARANEKLFF.

Comment on this clonotype: Being one base from a much bigger clone, this may be a read error. The chain joins TRBV20-1 to TRBJ2-5; D possibly matches TRBD1 or TRBD2 (6 bases each). Germline assignment: CDR1 DFQATT and CDR2 SNEGSKA (reference sequence). Trimming took off 6 bases at V and 5 bases at J, with 22 bases between the two ends. This CDR3 contains 15 residues. The CDR3 region is CSARPSAKGGETQYF. CDR3 DNA: TGCAGTGCACGCCCTAGCGCAAAAGGGGGGGAGACCCAGTACTTC.

This chain links TRBV18 with TRBJ1-2, with D perhaps TRBD1 (6 bases). Trimming pared 0 bases from V and 12 bases from J, leaving 14 bases between. CDR3 size: 13 residues. Per the germline V gene, CDR1 is KGHSH and CDR2 is LQKENI. The CDR3, as DNA: TGTGCCAGCTCACCACCGGACAGCCGGCACCACACCTTC. It encodes CASSPPDSRHHTF.

This sequence joins TRBV27 and TRBJ1-1; 12 bases line up with TRBD1. The ends lost 0 bases at V and 3 bases at J; junction bases unmatched: 5. CDR3 length: 17 amino acids. Germline CDR1 is MNHEY and CDR2 is SMNVEV (reference sequence). The CDR3 here is CASSLSGQGAGYTEAFF. DNA for the CDR3: TGTGCCAGCAGTTTATCGGGACAGGGGGCAGGGTACACTGAAGCTTTCTTT.

V gene TRBV4-1 combines with J gene TRBJ1-5; no reliable D call. Trimming cost V 1 base and J 3 bases, with 13 bases left between them. The V gene's germline CDR1 is MGHRA and CDR2 YSYEKL. The CDR3 totals 16 residues. The CDR3 nucleotides read TGCGCCAGCAGCCAAGGTCAAGGGAACCTCAATCAGCCCCAGCATTTT. Protein product: CASSQGQGNLNQPQHF.

This rearrangement joins TRBV4-3 to TRBJ2-2, with 11 positions matching TRBD2. The V segment lost 0 bases and the J segment 1 base; nucleotides outside the gene matches: 1. The CDR3 sequence is 17 residues long. The germline CDR1 and CDR2 sequences are LGHNA and YSLEER. CDR3 bases: TGCGCCAGCAGCCAAGATGGGACTAGCGGGAACACCGGGGAGCTGTTTTTT. Its translation: CASSQDGTSGNTGELFF.

The chain recombines TRBV7-8 with TRBJ1-5; 10 nucleotides match TRBD1. V lost 5 bases to trimming and J lost 6 bases; unmatched junction nucleotides: 7. CDR3 length: 15 residues. Germline CDR1 and CDR2: SGHVS and FQNEAQ. CDR3 nucleotides: TGTGCCAGCAGCCCCCTGACAGGGGGCTCTCAGCCCCAGCATTTT. Its translation is CASSPLTGGSQPQHF. The full variable domain, with the rest looked up from reference TRBV7-8 and TRBJ1-5, is GAGVSQSPRYKVAKRGQDVALRCDPISGHVSLFWYQQALGQGPEFLTYFQNEAQLDKSGLPSDRFFAERPEGSVSTLKIQRTQQEDSAVYLCASSPLTGGSQPQHFGDGTRLSIL.

V usage is TRBV3-1 and J usage is TRBJ2-4; 7 nucleotides match TRBD2. With the DNA end fitting TRBJ2-5 better, the J assignment may be wrong. The germline gives CDR1 LGHDT, CDR2 YNNKEL (reference sequence). The CDR3 has 15 residues. The CDR3 DNA reads as TGTGCCAGCAGCCAGGTCAACGCGGGAGTAGGGACCCAGTACTTC. Encoded protein: CASSQVNAGVGTQYF.

A few counts support this clonotype. The V gene is TRBV7-9, the J gene TRBJ1-1; D is uncertain. In germline, CDR1 is SEHNR, CDR2 FQNEAQ (reference sequence). The CDR3 spans 14 residues. Trimming left V 6 bases short and J 1 base short, with 12 bases between. This chain's CDR3 is CASSLRVENTEAFF. CDR3 nucleotides: TGTGCCAGCAGTCTAAGGGTGGAGAACACTGAAGCTTTCTTT.

V gene TRBV18 combines with J gene TRBJ2-7; no clear D. Per the germline V gene, CDR1 is KGHSH and CDR2 is LQKENI. The CDR3 extends over 14 amino acids. Trimming cost V 1 base and J 7 bases, with 14 bases left between them. The CDR3 bases are TGTGCCAGCTCACCACAGGGATCGGGCCATGAGCAGTACTTC. It encodes CASSPQGSGHEQYF. The variable domain in full, completed from reference TRBV18 and TRBJ2-7, reads NAGVMQNPRHLVRRRGQEARLRCSPMKGHSHVYWYRQLPEEGLKFMVYLQKENIIDESGMPKERFSAEFPKEGPSILRIQQVVRGDSAAYFCASSPQGSGHEQYFGPGTRLTVT.